The T cell receptor (beta chain) described here comes from a study of blood T cell repertoires in COVID-19. Study at large: Collection of acute and convalescent COVID-19 samples took place in the United States, Italy and Spain. Sample material is recorded as cDNA or gDNA derived from T cells, B-cell-depleted T cells, or PBMCs.

Original handling: How many nucleated cells were present was estimated from reference gene primer amplification. TCRdb keeps only in-frame clones here, not all; method: immunoSEQ multiplex PCR. The V and J calls and the clone size are those of that table, but D and trimming were determined from the DNA. The sample carries 200,000 to 250,000 clones, 84% recorded once. This CDR3 region has 17 residues. The sequencing input was peripheral blood. This TCR derives from a woman in her sixties or seventies who had recovered from COVID-19. The rearrangement links TRBV12-2 to TRBJ1-4; TRBD1 was called by the table and not checked on the DNA. TRBV12-2 is a pseudogene segment. CDR3: CASRRTYTTGTLRKTVF. The CDR3 nucleotides are TGTGCAAGTCGCCGCACCTATACGACAGGTACTCTACGAAAAACTGTTTTT.